This entry describes one T cell receptor (beta chain). Germline assignment: CDR1 SGHAT and CDR2 FQNNGV. The junction had 4 bases not matched to a gene; V was cut back by 3 bases and J by 7 bases. The CDR3 covers 13 residues. These data are taken from a study of blood T cell repertoires in COVID-19. Study in general: Samples came from the United States, Italy and Spain, spanning acute and convalescent COVID-19. Sample material is recorded as cDNA or gDNA derived from T cells, B-cell-depleted T cells, or PBMCs.

Methods used by the authors: Quantification of nucleated cells was approximated via reference gene primer amplification. Produced via immunoSEQ multiplex PCR; TCRdb's table is partial and in-frame only. For V, J and clone size, that table is used; D and trimming come from the DNA. The sample lists approximately 70,000 clones; 79% were seen once. Material: peripheral blood. The receptor's source is an older woman with acute or convalescent COVID-19. This chain connects TRBV11-2 to TRBJ1-2, with 8 bases aligning to TRBD1. As DNA, the CDR3 is TGTGCCAGCAGCTTGCAGGGGGCGGGTGGCTACACCTTC. This codes for CASSLQGAGGYTF.